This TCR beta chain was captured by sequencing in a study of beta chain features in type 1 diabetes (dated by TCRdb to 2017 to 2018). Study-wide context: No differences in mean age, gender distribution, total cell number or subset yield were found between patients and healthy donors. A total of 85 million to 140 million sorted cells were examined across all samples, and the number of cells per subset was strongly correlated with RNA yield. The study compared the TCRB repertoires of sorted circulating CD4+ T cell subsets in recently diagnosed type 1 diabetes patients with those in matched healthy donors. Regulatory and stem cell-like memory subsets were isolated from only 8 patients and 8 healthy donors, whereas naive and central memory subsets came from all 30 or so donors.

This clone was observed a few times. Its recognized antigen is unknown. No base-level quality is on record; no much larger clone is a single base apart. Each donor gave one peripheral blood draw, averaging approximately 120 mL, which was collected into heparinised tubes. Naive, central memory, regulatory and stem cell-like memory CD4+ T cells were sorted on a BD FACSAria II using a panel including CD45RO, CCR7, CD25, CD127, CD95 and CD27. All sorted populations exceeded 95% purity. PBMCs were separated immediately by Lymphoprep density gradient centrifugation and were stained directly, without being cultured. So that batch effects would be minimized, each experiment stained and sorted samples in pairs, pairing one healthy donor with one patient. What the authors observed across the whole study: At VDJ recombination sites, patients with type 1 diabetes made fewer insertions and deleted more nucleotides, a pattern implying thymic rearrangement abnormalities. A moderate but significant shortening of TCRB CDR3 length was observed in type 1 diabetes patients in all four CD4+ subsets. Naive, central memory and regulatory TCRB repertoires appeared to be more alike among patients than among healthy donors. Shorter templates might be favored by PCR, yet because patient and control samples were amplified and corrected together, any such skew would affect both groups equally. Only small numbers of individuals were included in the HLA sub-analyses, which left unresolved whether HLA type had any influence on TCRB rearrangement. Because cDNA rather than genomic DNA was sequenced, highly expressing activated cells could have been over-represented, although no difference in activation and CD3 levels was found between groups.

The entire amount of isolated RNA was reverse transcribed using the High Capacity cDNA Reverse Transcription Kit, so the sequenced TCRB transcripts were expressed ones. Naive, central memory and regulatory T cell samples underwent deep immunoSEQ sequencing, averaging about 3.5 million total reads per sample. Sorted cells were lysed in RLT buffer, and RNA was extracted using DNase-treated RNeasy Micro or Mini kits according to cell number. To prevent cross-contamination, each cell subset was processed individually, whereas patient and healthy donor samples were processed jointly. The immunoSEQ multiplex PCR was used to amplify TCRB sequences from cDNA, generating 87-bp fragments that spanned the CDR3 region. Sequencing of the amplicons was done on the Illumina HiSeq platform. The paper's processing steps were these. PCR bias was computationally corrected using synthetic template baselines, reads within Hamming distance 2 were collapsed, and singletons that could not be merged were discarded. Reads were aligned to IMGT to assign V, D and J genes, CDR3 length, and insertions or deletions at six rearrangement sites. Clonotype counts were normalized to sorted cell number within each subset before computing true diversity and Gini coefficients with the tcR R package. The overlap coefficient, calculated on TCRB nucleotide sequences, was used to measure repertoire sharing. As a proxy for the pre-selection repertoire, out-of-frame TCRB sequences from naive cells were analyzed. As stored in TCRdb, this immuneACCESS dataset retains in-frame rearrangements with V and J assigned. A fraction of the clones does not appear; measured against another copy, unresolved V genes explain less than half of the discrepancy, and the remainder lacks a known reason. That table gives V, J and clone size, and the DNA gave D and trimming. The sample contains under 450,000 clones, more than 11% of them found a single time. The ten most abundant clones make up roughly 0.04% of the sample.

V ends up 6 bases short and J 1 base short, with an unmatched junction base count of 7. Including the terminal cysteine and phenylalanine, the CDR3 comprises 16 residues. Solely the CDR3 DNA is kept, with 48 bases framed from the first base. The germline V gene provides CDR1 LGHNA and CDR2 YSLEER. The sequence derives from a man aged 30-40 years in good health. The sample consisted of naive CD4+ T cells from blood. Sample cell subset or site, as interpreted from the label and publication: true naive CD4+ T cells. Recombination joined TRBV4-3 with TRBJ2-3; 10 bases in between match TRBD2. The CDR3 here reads CASSLIAGGRTDTQYF. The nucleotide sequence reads TGCGCCAGCAGTCTTATAGCGGGGGGACGCACAGATACGCAGTATTTT.